The rows below give T cell receptor beta chains drawn from one sample of a study of T cells in localized non-small cell lung cancer. TCRdb's copy holds only in-frame clones and misses some; the assay was immunoSEQ multiplex PCR. The sample records around 5,000 clones, about a third being singletons. The sequencing here drew on lung tumor tissue, taken before any cancer treatment. These receptors came from a male donor older than 55 with stage I squamous cell lung carcinoma. Both conserved end residues are part of each CDR3. D genes are given only for firm matches.

V gene	J gene	D gene	CDR3 protein
TRBV19	TRBJ2-5	-	CASRPGTAEQTQYF
TRBV9	TRBJ2-1	-	CASSGLGTYNEQFF
TRBV18	TRBJ2-7	TRBD2	CASSLGATSGFYEQYF
TRBV7-6	TRBJ2-3	-	CASSLGGWGTGSADTQYF
TRBV10-2	TRBJ1-1	-	CASSGMNTEAFF
TRBV19	TRBJ2-7	TRBD1	CASGDRAEPYF
TRBV19	TRBJ2-2	TRBD2	CASRGLADTGELFF
TRBV11-3	TRBJ1-2	TRBD1	CASTPNRGSYGYTF
TRBV30	TRBJ1-6	TRBD1	CAWRDRGNSPLHF
TRBV19	TRBJ2-7	-	CASSINSAGSGEQYF
TRBV28	TRBJ1-1	-	CASSRPTGEAFF